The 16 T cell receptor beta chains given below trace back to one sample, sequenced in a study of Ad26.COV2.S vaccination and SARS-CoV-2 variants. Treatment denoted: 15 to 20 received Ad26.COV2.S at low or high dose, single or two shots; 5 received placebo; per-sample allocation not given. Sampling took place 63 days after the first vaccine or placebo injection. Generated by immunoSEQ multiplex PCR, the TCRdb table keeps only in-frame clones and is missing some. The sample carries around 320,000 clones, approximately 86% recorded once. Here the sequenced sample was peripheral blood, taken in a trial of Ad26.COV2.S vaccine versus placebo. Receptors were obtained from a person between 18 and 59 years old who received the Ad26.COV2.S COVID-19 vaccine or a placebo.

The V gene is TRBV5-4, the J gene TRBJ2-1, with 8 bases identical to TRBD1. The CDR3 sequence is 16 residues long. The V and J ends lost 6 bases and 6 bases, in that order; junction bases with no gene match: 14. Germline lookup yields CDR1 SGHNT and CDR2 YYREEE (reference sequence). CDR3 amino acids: CASTTGDQGAFNEQFF. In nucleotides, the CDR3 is TGTGCCAGCACCACTGGGGATCAGGGGGCGTTCAATGAGCAGTTCTTC.

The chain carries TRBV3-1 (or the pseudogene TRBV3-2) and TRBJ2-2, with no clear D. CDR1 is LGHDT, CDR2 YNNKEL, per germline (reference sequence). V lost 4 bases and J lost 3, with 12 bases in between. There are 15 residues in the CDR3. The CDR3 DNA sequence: TGTGCCAGCAGCCGCTTTGGGTTTGACACCGGGGAGCTGTTTTTT. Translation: CASSRFGFDTGELFF.

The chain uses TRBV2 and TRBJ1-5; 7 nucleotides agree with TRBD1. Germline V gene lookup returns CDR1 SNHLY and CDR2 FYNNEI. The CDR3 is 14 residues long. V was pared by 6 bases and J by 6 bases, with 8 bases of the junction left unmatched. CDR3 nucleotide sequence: TGTGCCAGCAGCCTTCGACAGGGAACTCAGCCCCAGCATTTT. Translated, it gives CASSLRQGTQPQHF.

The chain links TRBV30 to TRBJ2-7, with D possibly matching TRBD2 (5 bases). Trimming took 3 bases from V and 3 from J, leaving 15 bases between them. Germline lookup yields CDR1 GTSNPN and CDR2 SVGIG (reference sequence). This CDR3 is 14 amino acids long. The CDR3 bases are TGTGCCTGGAGCGAAAAAGGACGGGACTACGAGCAGTACTTC. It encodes CAWSEKGRDYEQYF.

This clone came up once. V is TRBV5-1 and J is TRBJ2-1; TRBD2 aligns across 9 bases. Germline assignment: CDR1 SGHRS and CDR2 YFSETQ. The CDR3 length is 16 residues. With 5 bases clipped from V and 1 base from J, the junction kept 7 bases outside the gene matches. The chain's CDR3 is CASRPAGGPSYNEQFF. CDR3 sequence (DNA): TGCGCCAGCAGACCCGCGGGGGGGCCTTCCTACAATGAGCAGTTCTTC.

The CDR3 coding sequence is TGTGCCAGCAGACAAATACCGGGACAGGAACCTTTCGATGAGCAGTTCTTC. Translating it yields CASRQIPGQEPFDEQFF. The rearrangement joins TRBV2 to TRBJ2-1, with 8 bases aligning to TRBD1. Per germline, CDR1 SNHLY and CDR2 FYNNEI. The CDR3 is 17 amino acids. Trimming removed 6 bases from V and 8 bases from J; junction bases left unmatched: 18.

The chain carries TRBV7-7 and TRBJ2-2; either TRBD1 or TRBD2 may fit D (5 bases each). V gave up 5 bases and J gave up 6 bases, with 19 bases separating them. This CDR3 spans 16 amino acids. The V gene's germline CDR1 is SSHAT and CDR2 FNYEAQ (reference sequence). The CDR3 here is CASSPMPGTSPGELFF. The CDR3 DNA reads TGTGCCAGCAGCCCCATGCCCGGGACGTCTCCCGGGGAGCTGTTTTTT.

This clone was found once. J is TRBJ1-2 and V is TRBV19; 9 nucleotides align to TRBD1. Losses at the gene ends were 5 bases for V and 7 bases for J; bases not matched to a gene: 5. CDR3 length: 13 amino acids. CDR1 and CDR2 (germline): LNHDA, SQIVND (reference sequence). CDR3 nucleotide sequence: TGTGCCAGTAGTTCCACAGGGGGCGGTGGCTACACCTTC. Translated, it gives CASSSTGGGGYTF.

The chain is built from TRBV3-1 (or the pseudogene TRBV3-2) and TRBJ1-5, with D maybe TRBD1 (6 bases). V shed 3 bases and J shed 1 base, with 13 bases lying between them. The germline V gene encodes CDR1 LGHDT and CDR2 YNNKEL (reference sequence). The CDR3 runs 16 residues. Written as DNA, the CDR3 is TGTGCCAGCAGCCAGGGGGGCCTCGGCAGCAATCAGCCCCAGCATTTT. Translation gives CASSQGGLGSNQPQHF.

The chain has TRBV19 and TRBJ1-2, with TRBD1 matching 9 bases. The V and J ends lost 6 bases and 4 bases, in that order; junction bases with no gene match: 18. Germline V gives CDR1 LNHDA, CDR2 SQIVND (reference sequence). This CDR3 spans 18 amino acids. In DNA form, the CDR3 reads TGTGCCAGTAGCTCTCCCGGGACAGGGATCCATTGGCGCTATGGCTACACCTTC. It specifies CASSSPGTGIHWRYGYTF.

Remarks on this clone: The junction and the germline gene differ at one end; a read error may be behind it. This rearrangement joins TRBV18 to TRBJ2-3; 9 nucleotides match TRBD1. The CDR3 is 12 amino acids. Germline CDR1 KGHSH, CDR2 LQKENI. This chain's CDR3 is CASSLPGQGLRF. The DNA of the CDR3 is TGTGCCAGCTCCCTTCCGGGACAGGGATTAAGGTTT.

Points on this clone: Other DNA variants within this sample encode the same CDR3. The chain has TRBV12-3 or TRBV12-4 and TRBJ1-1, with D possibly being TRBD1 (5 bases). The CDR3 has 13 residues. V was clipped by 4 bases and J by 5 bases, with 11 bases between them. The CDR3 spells CASSYRWGTEAFF. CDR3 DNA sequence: TGTGCCAGCAGTTATAGATGGGGGACTGAAGCTTTCTTT.

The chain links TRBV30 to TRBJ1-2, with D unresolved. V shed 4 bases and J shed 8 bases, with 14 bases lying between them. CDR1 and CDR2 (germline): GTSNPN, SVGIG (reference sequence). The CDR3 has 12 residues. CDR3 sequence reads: CAWKLGLEGYTF. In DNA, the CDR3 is TGTGCCTGGAAATTGGGGTTGGAGGGCTACACCTTC.

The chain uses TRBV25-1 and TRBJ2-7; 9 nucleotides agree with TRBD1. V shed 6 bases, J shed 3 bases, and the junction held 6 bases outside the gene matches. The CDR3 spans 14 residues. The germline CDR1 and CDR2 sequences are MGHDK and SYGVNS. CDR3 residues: CASRRPDRGYEQYF. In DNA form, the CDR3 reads TGTGCCAGCAGACGACCGGACAGGGGCTACGAGCAGTACTTC.

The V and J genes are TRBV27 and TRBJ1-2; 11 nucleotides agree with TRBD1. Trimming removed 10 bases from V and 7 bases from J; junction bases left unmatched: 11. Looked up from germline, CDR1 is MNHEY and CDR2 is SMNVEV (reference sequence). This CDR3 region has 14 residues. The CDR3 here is CATARTGGQGGYTF. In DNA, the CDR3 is TGTGCCACCGCAAGGACAGGGGGCCAGGGTGGCTACACCTTC.

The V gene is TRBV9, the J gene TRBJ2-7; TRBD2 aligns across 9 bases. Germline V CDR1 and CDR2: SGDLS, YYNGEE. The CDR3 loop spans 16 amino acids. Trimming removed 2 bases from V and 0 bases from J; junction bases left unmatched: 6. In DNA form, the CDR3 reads TGTGCCAGCAGCGTGCAAGCGGGGGGAAGCTCCTACGAGCAGTACTTC. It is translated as CASSVQAGGSSYEQYF.